What follows is one TCR beta chain and its context. Its specificity is unknown. V was clipped by 3 bases and J by 5 bases, with 10 bases between them. The CDR3 runs 13 residues. Germline assignment: CDR1 SNHLY and CDR2 FYNNEI. The data were obtained in a study of Tregs in tolerant kidney transplant recipients. Clones were read by immunoSEQ multiplex PCR, and TCRdb kept only the in-frame ones, dropping some. The table lists tens of thousands of clones, over 85% of them singletons. Study-level results: Findings come from small patient numbers and require larger validation.

The sequencing sample was made of CD8+ T cells from blood. This TCR came from a human donor in good health. The chain uses TRBV2 and TRBJ2-5; weak D call: TRBD2 (5 bases). DNA for the CDR3: TGTGCCAGCAGTGAGCCCCGGAGGGAGACCCAGTACTTC. Protein product: CASSEPRRETQYF. Full variable domain (missing parts from reference TRBV2 and TRBJ2-5): EPEVTQTPSHQVTQMGQEVILRCVPISNHLYFYWYRQILGQKVEFLVSFYNNEISEKSEIFDDQFSVERPDGSNFTLKIRSTKLEDSAMYFCASSEPRRETQYFGPGTRLLVL.